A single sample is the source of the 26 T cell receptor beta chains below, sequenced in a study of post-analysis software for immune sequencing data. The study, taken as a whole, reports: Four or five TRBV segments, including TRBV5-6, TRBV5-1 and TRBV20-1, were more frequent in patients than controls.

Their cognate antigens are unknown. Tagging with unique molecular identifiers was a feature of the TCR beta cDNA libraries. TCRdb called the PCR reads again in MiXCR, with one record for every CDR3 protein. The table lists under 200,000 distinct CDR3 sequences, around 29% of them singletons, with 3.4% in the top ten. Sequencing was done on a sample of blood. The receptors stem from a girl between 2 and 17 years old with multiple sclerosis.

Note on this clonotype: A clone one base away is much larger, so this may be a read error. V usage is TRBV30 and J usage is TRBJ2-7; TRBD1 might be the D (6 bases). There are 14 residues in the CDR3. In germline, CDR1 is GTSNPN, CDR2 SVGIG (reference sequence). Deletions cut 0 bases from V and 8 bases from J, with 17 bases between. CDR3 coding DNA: TGTGCCTGGAGTGTAGGCCGGACAGAGGTCCAGCAGTACTTC. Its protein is CAWSVGRTEVQQYF.

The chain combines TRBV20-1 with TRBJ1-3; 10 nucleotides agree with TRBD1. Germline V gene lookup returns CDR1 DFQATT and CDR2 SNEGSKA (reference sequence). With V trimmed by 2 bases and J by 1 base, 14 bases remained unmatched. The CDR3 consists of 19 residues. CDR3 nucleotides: TGCAGTGCTAGACCGACAGGGGGCCGTGGCTTCTCATCTGGAAACACCATATATTTT. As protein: CSARPTGGRGFSSGNTIYF.

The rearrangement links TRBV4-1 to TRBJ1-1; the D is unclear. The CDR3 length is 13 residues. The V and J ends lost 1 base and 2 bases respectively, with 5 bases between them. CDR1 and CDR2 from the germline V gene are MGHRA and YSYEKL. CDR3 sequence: CASSQVSNTEAFF. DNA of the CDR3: TGCGCCAGCAGCCAAGTTTCTAACACTGAAGCTTTCTTT.

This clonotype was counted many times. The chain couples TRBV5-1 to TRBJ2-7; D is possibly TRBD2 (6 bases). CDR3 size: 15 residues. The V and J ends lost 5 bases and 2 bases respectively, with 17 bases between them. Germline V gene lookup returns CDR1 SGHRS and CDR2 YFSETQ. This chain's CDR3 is CASRALEGLAYEQYF. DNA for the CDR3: TGCGCCAGCAGGGCCTTGGAGGGATTAGCCTACGAGCAGTACTTC.

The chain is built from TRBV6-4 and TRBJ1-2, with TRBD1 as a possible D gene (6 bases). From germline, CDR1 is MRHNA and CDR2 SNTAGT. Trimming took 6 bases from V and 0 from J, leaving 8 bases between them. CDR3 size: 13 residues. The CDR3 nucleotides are TGTGCCAGCAGCCGACAGGCTAACTATGGCTACACCTTC. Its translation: CASSRQANYGYTF.

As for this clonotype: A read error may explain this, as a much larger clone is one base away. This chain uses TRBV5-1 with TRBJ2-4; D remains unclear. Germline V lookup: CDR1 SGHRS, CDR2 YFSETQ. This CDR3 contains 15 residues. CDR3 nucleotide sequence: TGCACCAGCAGCTTGATACCGGAAATCAAAAACATTCAGTACTTC. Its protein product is CTSSLIPEIKNIQYF.

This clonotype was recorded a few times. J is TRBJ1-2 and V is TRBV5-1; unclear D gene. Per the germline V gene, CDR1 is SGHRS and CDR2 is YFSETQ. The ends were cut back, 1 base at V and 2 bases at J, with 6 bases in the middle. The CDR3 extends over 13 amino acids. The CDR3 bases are TGCGCCAGCAGCTTGATAGTGAACTATGGCTACACCTTC. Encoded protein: CASSLIVNYGYTF.

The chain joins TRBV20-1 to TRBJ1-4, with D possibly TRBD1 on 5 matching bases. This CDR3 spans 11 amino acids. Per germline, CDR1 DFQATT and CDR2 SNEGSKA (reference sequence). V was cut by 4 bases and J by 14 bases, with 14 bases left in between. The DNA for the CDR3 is TGCAGTGCTACCCGGGACTTAGGGCTGTTTTTT. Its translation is CSATRDLGLFF.

CDR3 sequence reads: CASSDGDTGELFF. The DNA for the CDR3 is TGTGCCAGCAGTGACGGGGACACCGGGGAGCTGTTTTTT. The chain couples TRBV6-4 to TRBJ2-2; D is unclear. The CDR3 covers 13 residues. Germline loops: CDR1 MRHNA, CDR2 SNTAGT. V lost 2 bases and J 3 bases, leaving 4 bases between the germline ends.

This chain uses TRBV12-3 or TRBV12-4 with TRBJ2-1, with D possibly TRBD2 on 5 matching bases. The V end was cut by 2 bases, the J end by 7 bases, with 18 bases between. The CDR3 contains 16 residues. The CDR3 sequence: CASSLRRYEGRNEQFF. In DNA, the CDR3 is TGTGCCAGCAGTTTACGTCGTTATGAGGGTCGGAATGAGCAGTTCTTC.

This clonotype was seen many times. CDR3 nucleotide sequence: TGCAGCGTCAAACCAGGACTAGCGAGAACCCAAGAGACCCAGTACTTC. Protein sequence: CSVKPGLARTQETQYF. The rearrangement joins TRBV29-1 to TRBJ2-5, with 9 bases identical to TRBD2. The length of the CDR3 is 16 residues. Germline CDR1 is SQVTM and CDR2 is ANQGSEA. J gave up 1 base and V 6 bases, and 12 bases lay outside the gene matches.

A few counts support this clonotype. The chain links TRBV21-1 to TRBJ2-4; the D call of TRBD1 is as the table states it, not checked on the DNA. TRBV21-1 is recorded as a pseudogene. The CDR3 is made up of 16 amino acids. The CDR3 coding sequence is TGTGCCAGCAGCGCACAACCCGGGCGGAATCGAAACATTCAGTACTTC. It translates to CASSAQPGRNRNIQYF.

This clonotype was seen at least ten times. The CDR3 nucleotides read TGCAGTGCTCCCCCGACGGGGGGCGGAAAAAGGAGCACAGATACGCAGTATTTT. This sequence encodes CSAPPTGGGKRSTDTQYF. The chain employs TRBV20-1 and TRBJ2-3, with D tentatively TRBD2 (7 bases). Trimming took off 5 bases at V and 0 bases at J, with 24 bases between the two ends. Germline CDR1 reads DFQATT; CDR2 reads SNEGSKA (reference sequence). The CDR3 is 18 amino acids.

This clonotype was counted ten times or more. The CDR3 loop is CASSQGLGTHQETQYF. Here the CDR3 DNA reads TGCGCCAGCAGCCAAGGTCTGGGGACCCACCAAGAGACCCAGTACTTC. The chain has TRBV4-1 and TRBJ2-5; D tentatively reads TRBD1 or TRBD2 (5 bases each). The V end was cut by 1 base, the J end by 0 bases, with 12 bases between. The CDR3 is 16 residues long. Germline V gives CDR1 MGHRA, CDR2 YSYEKL.

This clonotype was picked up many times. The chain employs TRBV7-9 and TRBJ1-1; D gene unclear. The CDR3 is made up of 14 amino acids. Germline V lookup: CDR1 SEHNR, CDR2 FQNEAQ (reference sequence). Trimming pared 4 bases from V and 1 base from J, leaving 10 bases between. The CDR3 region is CASSSDLPNTEAFF. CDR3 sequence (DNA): TGTGCCAGCAGCTCGGACCTACCGAACACTGAAGCTTTCTTT. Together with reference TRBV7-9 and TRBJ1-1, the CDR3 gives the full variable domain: DTGVSQNPRHKITKRGQNVTFRCDPISEHNRLYWYRQTLGQGPEFLTYFQNEAQLEKSRLLSDRFSAERPKGSFSTLEIQRTEQGDSAMYLCASSSDLPNTEAFFGQGTRLTVV.

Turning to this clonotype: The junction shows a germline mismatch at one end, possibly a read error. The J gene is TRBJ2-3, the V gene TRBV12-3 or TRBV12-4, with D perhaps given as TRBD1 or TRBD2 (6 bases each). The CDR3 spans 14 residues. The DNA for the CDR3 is TGTGCCAGCAGTATCTACGGGGGCACAGATGCGCAGTATTTT. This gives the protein CASSIYGGTDAQYF.

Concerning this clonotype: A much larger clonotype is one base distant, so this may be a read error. CDR3 sequence (DNA): TGTGCCAGCTCACCCGAGGTGGAGACCCAGCACTTC. Protein product: CASSPEVETQHF. The V and J genes are TRBV18 and TRBJ2-7; D not certain. Germline CDR1 reads KGHSH; CDR2 reads LQKENI. CDR3 size: 12 residues.

The CDR3 sequence: CASSSRVLGNEKLFF. The CDR3 coding sequence is TGTGCCAGCAGTTCCCGGGTCCTCGGTAATGAAAAACTGTTTTTT. The V call is TRBV28, the J call TRBJ1-4; D not resolved. CDR1 MDHEN and CDR2 SYDVKM come from the germline V gene. The length of the CDR3 is 15 residues. V was trimmed by 4 bases and J by 4 bases, leaving 13 bases between them.

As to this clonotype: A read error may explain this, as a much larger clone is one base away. The CDR3 loop is CASSLALGARTYEQYF. The DNA of the CDR3 is TGTGCCAGCAGCTTGGCCTTGGGGGCTAGGACCTACGAGCAGTACTTC. The V call is TRBV5-6, the J call TRBJ2-7, with D perhaps matching TRBD1 (6 bases). This CDR3 comprises 16 residues. The germline V gene encodes CDR1 SGHDT and CDR2 YYEEEE. V was trimmed by 0 bases and J by 2 bases, leaving 15 bases between them.

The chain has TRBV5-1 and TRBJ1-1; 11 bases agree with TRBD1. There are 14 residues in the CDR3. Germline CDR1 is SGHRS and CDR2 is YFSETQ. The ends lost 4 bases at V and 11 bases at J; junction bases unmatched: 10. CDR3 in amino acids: CASSPGQGVGAAFF. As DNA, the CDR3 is TGCGCCAGCAGCCCGGGACAGGGGGTTGGGGCGGCTTTCTTT.

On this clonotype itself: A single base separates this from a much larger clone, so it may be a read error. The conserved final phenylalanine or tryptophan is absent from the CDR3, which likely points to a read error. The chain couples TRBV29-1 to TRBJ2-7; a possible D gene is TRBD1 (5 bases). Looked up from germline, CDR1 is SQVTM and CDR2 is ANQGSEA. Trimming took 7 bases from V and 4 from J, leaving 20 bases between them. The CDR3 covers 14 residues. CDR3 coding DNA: TGCAGCGCTAGGGGTCAGGGAAGTGGTTACGAGCAGTACTGC. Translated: CSARGQGSGYEQYC.

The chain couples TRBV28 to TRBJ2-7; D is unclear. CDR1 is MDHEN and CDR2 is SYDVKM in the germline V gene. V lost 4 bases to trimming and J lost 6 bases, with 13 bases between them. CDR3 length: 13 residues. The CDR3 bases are TGTGCCAGCAGTTCCCTACCTTTACCCGAGCAGTACTTC. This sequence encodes CASSSLPLPEQYF.

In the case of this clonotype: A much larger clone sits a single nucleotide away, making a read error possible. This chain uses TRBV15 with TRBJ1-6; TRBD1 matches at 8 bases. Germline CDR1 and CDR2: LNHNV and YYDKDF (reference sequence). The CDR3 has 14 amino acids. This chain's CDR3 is CATGYGTGYSPPHF. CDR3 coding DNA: TGTGCCACCGGATACGGGACAGGATATTCACCCCCCCACTTT.

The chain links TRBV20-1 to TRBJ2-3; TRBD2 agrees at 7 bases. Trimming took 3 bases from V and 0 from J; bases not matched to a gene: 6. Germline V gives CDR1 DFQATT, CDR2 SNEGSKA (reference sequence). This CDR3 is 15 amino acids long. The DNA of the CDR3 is TGCAGTGCTAGGAGCGGGACTGTTAGCACAGATACGCAGTATTTT. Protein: CSARSGTVSTDTQYF.

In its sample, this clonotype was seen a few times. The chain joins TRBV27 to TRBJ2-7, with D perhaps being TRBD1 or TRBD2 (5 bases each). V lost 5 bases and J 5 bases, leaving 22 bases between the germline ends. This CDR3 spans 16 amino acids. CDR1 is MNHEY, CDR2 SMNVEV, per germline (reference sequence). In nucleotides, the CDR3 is TGTGCCAGCAGTGAAACCACGGGACGCCCCGGTAACGAGCAGTACTTC. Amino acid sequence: CASSETTGRPGNEQYF.

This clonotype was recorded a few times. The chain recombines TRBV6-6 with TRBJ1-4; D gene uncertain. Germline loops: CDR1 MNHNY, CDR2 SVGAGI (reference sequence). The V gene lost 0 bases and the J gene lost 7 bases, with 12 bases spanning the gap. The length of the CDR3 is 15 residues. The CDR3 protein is CASSYSMESTEKLFF. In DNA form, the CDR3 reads TGTGCCAGCAGTTACTCGATGGAGAGTACTGAAAAACTGTTTTTT.